This T cell receptor (beta chain) was sequenced during a study of blood T cell repertoires in COVID-19. Original data processing: Reference gene primers were amplified, and this amplification served to estimate nucleated cell counts. Measured with immunoSEQ multiplex PCR; TCRdb has only the in-frame clones, and not every one. The V and J calls and clone size were taken over from that table, and D and trimming were inferred from the DNA. The sample shows over 200,000 clones, roughly 89% of them seen only once. The CDR3 is made up of 14 amino acids. Germline lookup yields CDR1 MNHEY and CDR2 SVGAGI. The V end was cut by 7 bases, the J end by 0 bases, with 9 bases between.

The chain is built from TRBV6-5 and TRBJ2-2; D unclear. This clonotype was obtained from a man aged 55-75 years who had recovered from COVID-19. Sequencing used peripheral blood. The CDR3 loop is CASNGGTNTGELFF. In DNA form, the CDR3 reads TGTGCCAGCAACGGCGGAACGAACACCGGGGAGCTGTTTTTT.